Shown below are 14 T cell receptor beta chains from a single sample sequenced in a study of CD8 T cells in Susac syndrome. Random hexamers primed reverse transcription of roughly 0.45 to 1 ug RNA. TCRdb re-called the immunoSEQ multiplex PCR reads through MiXCR, storing one row per CDR3 protein. The data show about 240,000 distinct CDR3 sequences, about 96% seen once. Material for sequencing was CD4+ T cells from PBMCs. Source of these receptors: a human donor with Susac syndrome.

V usage is TRBV6-5 and J usage is TRBJ1-5; the D gene is possibly TRBD1 (5 bases). CDR3 size: 17 residues. Trimming removed 0 bases at V and 0 bases at J, with 12 bases between. CDR1 and CDR2 (germline): MNHEY, SVGAGI. The CDR3 protein is CASSYSGRINSNQPQHF. The CDR3 bases are TGTGCCAGCAGTTACTCGGGGCGGATTAATAGCAATCAGCCCCAGCATTTT.

This chain connects TRBV29-1 to TRBJ1-3; 7 bases fit TRBD1. CDR3 length: 15 residues. V was clipped by 6 bases and J by 0 bases; unmatched bases: 8. Germline CDR1 reads SQVTM; CDR2 reads ANQGSEA. Written as DNA, the CDR3 is TGCAGCGTGGCCCGACAGGGACGCTCTGGAAACACCATATATTTT. Translated, it gives CSVARQGRSGNTIYF.

V and J are TRBV7-8 and TRBJ2-5, with 7 bases matching TRBD2. Germline V gene sequence: CDR1 SGHVS, CDR2 FQNEAQ. Losses at the gene ends were 1 base for V and 5 bases for J; bases not matched to a gene: 1. CDR3 length: 13 residues. The CDR3 is CASSLVREETQYF. The DNA of the CDR3 is TGTGCCAGCAGCTTAGTGCGGGAGGAGACCCAGTACTTC.

CDR3 nucleotides: TGCAGCAGCCGGTGGGTGAGGGGGACTAGGATCGAGCAGTACTTC. Protein: CSSRWVRGTRIEQYF. V is TRBV29-1 and J is TRBJ2-7, with 8 bases aligning to TRBD2. Trimming at V came to 8 bases and at J to 6 bases, leaving 18 bases not matched to a gene. In germline, CDR1 is SQVTM, CDR2 ANQGSEA. The CDR3 spans 15 residues.

This clonotype appeared a single time. The CDR3 nucleotides are TGCAGCGTTGAAGAAGGGCCACTAGCGGGTAGATACAATGAGCAGTTCTTC. Its protein product is CSVEEGPLAGRYNEQFF. The chain uses TRBV29-1 and TRBJ2-1; 9 bases line up with TRBD2. V trimming: 0 bases; J trimming: 4 bases; junction bases outside the gene matches: 10. This CDR3 has 17 amino acids. The V gene's germline CDR1 is SQVTM and CDR2 ANQGSEA.

The J gene is TRBJ2-7, the V gene TRBV5-1, with 10 bases identical to TRBD2. This CDR3 region has 16 residues. V was pared by 2 bases and J by 3 bases, with 8 bases of the junction left unmatched. Germline V CDR1 and CDR2: SGHRS, YFSETQ. The CDR3 DNA sequence: TGCGCCAGCAGCTTACCCCTAGCGGGAGTCGGCTACGAGCAGTACTTC. This sequence encodes CASSLPLAGVGYEQYF.

The chain employs TRBV5-4 and TRBJ2-5; D may match TRBD1 or TRBD2 (5 bases each). The CDR3 is made up of 14 amino acids. Trimming removed 2 bases from V and 7 bases from J, with 15 bases in between. Germline CDR1 reads SGHNT; CDR2 reads YYREEE (reference sequence). The CDR3 sequence is CASSFPGTPGTQYF. The DNA for the CDR3 is TGTGCCAGCAGCTTTCCCGGGACCCCAGGGACCCAGTACTTC.

The rearrangement uses TRBV4-1 and TRBJ1-5, with D possibly being TRBD1 (5 bases). V was trimmed by 2 bases and J by 4 bases, leaving 15 bases between them. The CDR3 covers 16 residues. CDR1 MGHRA and CDR2 YSYEKL come from the germline V gene. CDR3 residues: CASSQPAVGVNQPQHF. The CDR3 bases are TGCGCCAGCAGCCAACCCGCCGTGGGGGTTAATCAGCCCCAGCATTTT.

The V gene is TRBV7-9, the J gene TRBJ1-2; possibly TRBD1 for D (6 bases). Germline V gene sequence: CDR1 SEHNR, CDR2 FQNEAQ (reference sequence). Trimming pared 5 bases from V and 5 bases from J, leaving 15 bases between. The CDR3 extends over 14 amino acids. CDR3 residues: CASSPKGQLYGYTF. CDR3 DNA sequence: TGTGCCAGCAGCCCCAAAGGACAGCTGTATGGCTACACCTTC. The whole variable domain, filled in from reference TRBV7-9 and TRBJ1-2, reads DTGVSQNPRHKITKRGQNVTFRCDPISEHNRLYWYRQTLGQGPEFLTYFQNEAQLEKSRLLSDRFSAERPKGSFSTLEIQRTEQGDSAMYLCASSPKGQLYGYTFGSGTRLTVV.

The V gene is TRBV11-2, the J gene TRBJ1-4, with a possible D match to TRBD1 (6 bases). This CDR3 is built from 15 residues. Looked up from germline, CDR1 is SGHAT and CDR2 is FQNNGV. Trimming removed 1 base at V and 7 bases at J, with 13 bases between. The CDR3 loop reads CASSLGQGNGEKLFF. DNA for the CDR3: TGTGCCAGCAGCTTAGGGCAGGGGAATGGTGAAAAACTGTTTTTT.

This clonotype was detected once. The CDR3 sequence is CATSRDGVRHF. The CDR3 region has the DNA TGTGCCACCAGCAGAGATGGGGTCAGGCATTTT. The chain combines TRBV15 with TRBJ1-5; D remains ambiguous. V dropped 0 bases and J dropped 15 bases, with 9 bases sitting between them. CDR1 is LNHNV and CDR2 is YYDKDF in the germline V gene (reference sequence). This CDR3 comprises 11 residues.

The chain combines TRBV12-3 or TRBV12-4 with TRBJ2-7; tentatively, D is TRBD2 (5 bases). This CDR3 is 12 amino acids long. Deletions cut 7 bases from V and 6 bases from J, with 13 bases between. The CDR3 loop is CASTRGRLEQYF. The CDR3 region has the DNA TGTGCCAGCACTCGAGGGCGGCTCGAGCAGTACTTC.

The genes are TRBV29-1 and TRBJ2-5, with D maybe TRBD1 (5 bases). This CDR3 has 14 amino acids. Trimming removed 4 bases from V and 2 bases from J, with 14 bases in between. Germline loops: CDR1 SQVTM, CDR2 ANQGSEA. This chain's CDR3 is CSVVSGQGQETQYF. The CDR3 DNA reads as TGCAGCGTTGTCTCAGGACAAGGACAAGAGACCCAGTACTTC.

The chain uses TRBV12-3 or TRBV12-4 and TRBJ1-1; a possible D gene is TRBD1 (5 bases). The germline V and J ends were trimmed by 4 bases and 11 bases, with 20 bases remaining between them. The CDR3 consists of 14 residues. Here the CDR3 reads CASSSENVRQSAFF. In DNA, the CDR3 is TGTGCCAGCAGTTCCGAAAACGTTCGACAGTCGGCTTTCTTT.